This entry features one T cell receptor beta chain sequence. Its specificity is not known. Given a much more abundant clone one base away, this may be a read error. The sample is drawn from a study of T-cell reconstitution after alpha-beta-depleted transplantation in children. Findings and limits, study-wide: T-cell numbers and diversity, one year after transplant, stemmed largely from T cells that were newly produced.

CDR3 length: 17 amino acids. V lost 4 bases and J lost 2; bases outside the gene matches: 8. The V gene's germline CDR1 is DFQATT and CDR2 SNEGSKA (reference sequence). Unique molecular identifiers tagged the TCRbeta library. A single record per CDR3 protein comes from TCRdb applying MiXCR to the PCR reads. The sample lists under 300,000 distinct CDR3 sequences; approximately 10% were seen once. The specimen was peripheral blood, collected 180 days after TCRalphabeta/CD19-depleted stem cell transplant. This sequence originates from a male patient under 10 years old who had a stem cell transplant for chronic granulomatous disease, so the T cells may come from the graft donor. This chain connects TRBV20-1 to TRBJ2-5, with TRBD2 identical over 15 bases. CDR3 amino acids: CSATGTSGGPQQETQYF. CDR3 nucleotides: TGCAGTGCTACCGGGACTAGCGGGGGGCCCCAACAAGAGACCCAGTACTTC.